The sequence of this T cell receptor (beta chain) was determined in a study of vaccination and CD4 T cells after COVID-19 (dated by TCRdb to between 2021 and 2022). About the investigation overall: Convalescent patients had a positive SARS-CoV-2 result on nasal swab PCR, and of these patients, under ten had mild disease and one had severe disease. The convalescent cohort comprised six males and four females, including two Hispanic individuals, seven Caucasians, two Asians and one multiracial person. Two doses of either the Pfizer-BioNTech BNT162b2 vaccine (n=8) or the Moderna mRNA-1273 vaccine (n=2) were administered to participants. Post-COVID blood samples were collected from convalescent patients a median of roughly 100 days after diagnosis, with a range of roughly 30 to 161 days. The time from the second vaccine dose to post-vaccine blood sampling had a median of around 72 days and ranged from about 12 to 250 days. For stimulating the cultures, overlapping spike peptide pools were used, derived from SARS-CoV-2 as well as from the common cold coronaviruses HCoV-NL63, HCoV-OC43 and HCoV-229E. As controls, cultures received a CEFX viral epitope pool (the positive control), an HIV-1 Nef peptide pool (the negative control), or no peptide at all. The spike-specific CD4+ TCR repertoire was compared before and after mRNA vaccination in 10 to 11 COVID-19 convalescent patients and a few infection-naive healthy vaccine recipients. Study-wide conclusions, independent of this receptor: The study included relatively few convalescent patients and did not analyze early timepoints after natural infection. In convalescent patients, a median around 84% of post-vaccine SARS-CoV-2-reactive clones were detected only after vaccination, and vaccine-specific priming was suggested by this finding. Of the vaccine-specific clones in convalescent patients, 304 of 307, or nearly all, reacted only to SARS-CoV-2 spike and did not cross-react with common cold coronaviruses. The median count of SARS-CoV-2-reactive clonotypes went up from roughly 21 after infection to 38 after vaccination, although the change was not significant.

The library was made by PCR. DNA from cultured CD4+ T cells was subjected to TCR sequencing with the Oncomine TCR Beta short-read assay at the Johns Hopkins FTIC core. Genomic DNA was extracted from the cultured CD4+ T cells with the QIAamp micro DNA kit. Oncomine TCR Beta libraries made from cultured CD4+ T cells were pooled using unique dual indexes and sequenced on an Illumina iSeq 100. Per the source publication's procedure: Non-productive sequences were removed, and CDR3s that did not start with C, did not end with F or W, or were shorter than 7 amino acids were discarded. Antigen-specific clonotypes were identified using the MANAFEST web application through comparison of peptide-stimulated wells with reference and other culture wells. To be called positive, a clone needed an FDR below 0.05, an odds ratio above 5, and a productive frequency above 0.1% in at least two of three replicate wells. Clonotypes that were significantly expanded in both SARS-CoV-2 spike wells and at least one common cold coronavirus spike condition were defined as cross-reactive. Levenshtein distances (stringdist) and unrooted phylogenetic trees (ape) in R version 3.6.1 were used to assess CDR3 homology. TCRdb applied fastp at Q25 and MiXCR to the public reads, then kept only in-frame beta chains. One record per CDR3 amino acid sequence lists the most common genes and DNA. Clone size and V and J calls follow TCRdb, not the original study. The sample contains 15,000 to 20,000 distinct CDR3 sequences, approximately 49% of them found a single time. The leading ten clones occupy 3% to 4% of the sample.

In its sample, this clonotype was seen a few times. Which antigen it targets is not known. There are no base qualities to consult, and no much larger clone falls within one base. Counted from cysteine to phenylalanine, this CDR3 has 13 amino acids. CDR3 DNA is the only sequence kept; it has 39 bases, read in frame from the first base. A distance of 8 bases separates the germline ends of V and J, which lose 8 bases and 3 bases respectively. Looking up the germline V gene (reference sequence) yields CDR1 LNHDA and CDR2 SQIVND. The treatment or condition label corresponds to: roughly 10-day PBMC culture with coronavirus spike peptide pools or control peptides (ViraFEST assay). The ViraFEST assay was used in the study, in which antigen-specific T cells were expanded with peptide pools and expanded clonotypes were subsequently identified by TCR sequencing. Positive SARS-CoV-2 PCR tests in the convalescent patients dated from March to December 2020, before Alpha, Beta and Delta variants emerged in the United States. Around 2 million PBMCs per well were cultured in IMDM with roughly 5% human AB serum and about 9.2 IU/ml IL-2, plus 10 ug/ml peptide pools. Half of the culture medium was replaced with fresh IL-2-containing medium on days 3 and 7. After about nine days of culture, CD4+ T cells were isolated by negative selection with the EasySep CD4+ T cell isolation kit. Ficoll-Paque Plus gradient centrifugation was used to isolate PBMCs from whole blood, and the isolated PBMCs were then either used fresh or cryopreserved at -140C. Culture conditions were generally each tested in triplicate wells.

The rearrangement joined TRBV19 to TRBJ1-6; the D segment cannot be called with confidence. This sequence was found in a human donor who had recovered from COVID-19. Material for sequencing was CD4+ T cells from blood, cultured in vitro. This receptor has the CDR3 CASSVDYNSPLHF. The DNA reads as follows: TGTGCCAGTTCCGTAGACTATAATTCACCCCTCCACTTT.